This TCR beta chain was captured by sequencing in a study of metastatic and nonmetastatic thyroid tumors. Thyroid surgery was preceded by no treatment in any patient. This CDR3 is built from 14 residues. V lost 4 bases to trimming and J lost 1 base, with 9 bases between them. Germline CDR1 is WNHNN and CDR2 is SYGVQD (reference sequence). Sample share makes this clone medium-sized. TCRdb ran MiXCR on the PCR reads. The repertoire has more than 10,000 clones, 12% of them found once; the top ten carry approximately 32%. This sequence originates from a female donor with papillary thyroid cancer or a benign thyroid nodule (not recorded which). Some clones in this sample may be carry-over from other donors' samples. The specimen was blood. The V call is TRBV10-1, the J call TRBJ2-3, with D possibly matching TRBD2 (5 bases). The CDR3 sequence is CASSVRDGTDTQYF. CDR3 sequence (DNA): TGCGCCAGCAGTGTCCGGGATGGCACAGATACGCAGTATTTT.